This paragraph reports one T cell receptor beta chain. There is no known antigen for this receptor. Nothing much larger sits one base from this clone, and base qualities are not available. The instrument was an Illumina NovaSeq 6000. TCRalpha and TCRbeta cDNA libraries were built by 5'RACE with constant-segment primers, adding sample barcodes and unique molecular identifiers. Trizol reagent was used to extract RNA from every sample. Libraries were amplified in two PCR steps, with a second sample barcode and Illumina TruSeq adapters added in the second step. Sequencing of the libraries was done on an Illumina NovaSeq, producing 2 x 150 bp paired-end reads. The study's processing was this. The reads were demultiplexed and collapsed into UMI-guided consensus sequences using migec v1.2.7. Using mixcr v2.1.11, UMI consensuses were aligned to TRA and TRB V and J templates and then assembled into clonotypes. A clonotype was counted as expanded or contracted only if both edgeR and NoisET called the change significant, with noise models trained on biological replicates. For edgeR calls, the thresholds were a false discovery rate-adjusted p below 0.01 and a log2 fold-change of 1. As an exploratory analysis of dynamics, max-normalized trajectories of the 1000 most abundant clonotypes were examined by PCA with hierarchical clustering. Separately sequenced CD4+ and CD8+ repertoires were used to assign the CD4 or CD8 phenotype of responding clones. TCRdb reanalyzed the raw reads on its own, using fastp at Q25 for trimming and MiXCR for clone calling, and kept in-frame beta chains. Each entry merges the rows of one CDR3 protein and shows their most common DNA and genes. These V and J calls rely on TCRdb rather than the paper's analysis. The sample table holds some 68,000 distinct CDR3 sequences, of which approximately 15% were seen once. Of the sample, 30% to 35% is held by the ten largest clones.

Including the terminal cysteine and phenylalanine, the CDR3 comprises 13 residues. Kept here is only the CDR3 DNA, which spans 39 bases and is read in frame from base 1. The CDR1 and CDR2 encoded by the germline V gene are SGHVS and FNYEAQ. Relative to germline, V is 6 bases shorter and J is 3 bases shorter, with 11 bases between their ends. This record belongs to a study of T-cell memory formation after mild COVID-19 (dated by TCRdb to the early 2020s). Regarding the research as a whole: Most TCR sequence clusters were specific to one of the two donors. T-cell clones expanding and contracting after mild COVID-19 in a couple of donors were tracked by longitudinal TCRalpha and TCRbeta repertoire sequencing. The cohort comprised two young, previously healthy adult volunteers, one female and one male. What the research found in general, with its limitations: SARS-CoV-2 specificity was not confirmed for the second-wave clones peaking on day 37. Contracting CD4+ clones appeared mostly in the CM and EM memory subsets, whereas CD8+ clones were enriched in EMRA. Clones contracting from day 15 to 85 had balanced CD4/CD8 phenotypes, while a second wave expanding from day 15 to 37 was biased towards CD4+. The study covered only a couple of mild cases, and larger cohorts including severe cases with pre-infection samples were considered necessary. Some responding clones were found in pre-infection memory, which suggests that pre-existing cross-reactive memory T cells took part in the SARS-CoV-2 response.

Ficoll-Paque density gradient centrifugation was the method used to isolate PBMCs. The source is an adult woman who had mild COVID-19 (a few samples of this study predate the infection). The sample titles of this study are shuffled in the database, so cell type and time point are left out; the donor was told from shared clones. The V gene is TRBV7-6 and the J gene is TRBJ1-1; too little of a D gene remains to name it. Input material: PBMCs or a T cell subset sorted from them (not recorded which). The CDR3 in this case is CASRGGADTEAFF. The sequenced DNA is TGTGCCAGCAGAGGTGGAGCGGACACTGAAGCTTTCTTT.